This T cell receptor beta chain emerged from a study of T cells after yellow fever vaccination. Whole-study context: Preparation used SMART-Seq v4 Ultra Low Input for the low-cell-number fractions. Findings and caveats of the study: Bulk-population clonotypes that are abundant could appear as contaminants in FACS-sorted repertoires. Most clones from primary vaccination were detected again post-booster (around 95% CD4, about 88% CD8). It was the secondary response that reached its peak faster, day 5 versus 15, but it was weaker.

TCRdb fed the 5' RACE reads into MiXCR, producing one record per CDR3 protein. The top ten clones hold under 15% of a sample with 500,000 to 650,000 distinct CDR3 sequences, more than 9% of them seen once. With respect to this clonotype: Its antigen is not identified.

CDR1 and CDR2 from the germline V gene are SGHDT and YYEEEE. This CDR3 region has 14 residues. Trimming took off 0 bases at V and 8 bases at J, with 14 bases between the two ends. The source was PBMCs, collected on the day of the yellow fever booster vaccination. This receptor was obtained from a man between 25 and 39 years old who received the YFV17D yellow fever vaccine. The chain employs TRBV5-6 and TRBJ1-2; D may be TRBD1 (6 bases). The CDR3 DNA reads as TGTGCCAGCAGCTTGGCGGGGGCCTTATGGGGCTACACCTTC. Its translation: CASSLAGALWGYTF. Combining the CDR3 with reference TRBV5-6 and TRBJ1-2 gives the whole variable domain DAGVTQSPTHLIKTRGQQVTLRCSPKSGHDTVSWYQQALGQGPQFIFQYYEEEERQRGNFPDRFSGHQFPNYSSELNVNALLLGDSALYLCASSLAGALWGYTFGSGTRLTVV.